These 31 T cell receptor beta chains share one sample of origin, sequenced in a study of spatial heterogeneity in lung cancer. Antigens of these TCRs are unknown. Each CDR3 protein is one row after TCRdb ran MiXCR on the 5' RACE reads. The sample records around 3,400 distinct CDR3 sequences, 5.5% to 6.5% being singletons. Time point denoted: sample taken at primary tumor resection. Study-wide findings and caveats: The number of expanded tumor alpha and beta chains correlated with mutation number.

Material: lung tumor tissue, obtained at surgery. The receptors stem from a female donor with early-stage non-small cell lung cancer.

This clonotype ranks as medium-sized (0.01 to 0.1%). The chain's CDR3 is CASSLEERSEQYF. In DNA, the CDR3 is TGTGCCAGCAGCTTAGAAGAACGATCCGAGCAGTACTTC. The chain links TRBV11-2 to TRBJ2-7; D gene unclear. The CDR3 is 13 amino acids. V was clipped by 0 bases and J by 6 bases, with 9 bases between them. CDR1 and CDR2 (germline): SGHAT, FQNNGV.

This clonotype turned up a few times. The chain employs TRBV2 and TRBJ2-1; TRBD2 matches 10 bases. There are 14 residues in the CDR3. Germline CDR1 SNHLY, CDR2 FYNNEI. J lost 1 base, V lost 7 bases, and 1 base had no gene match. The CDR3 loop is CASTLAGSYNEQFF. DNA for the CDR3: TGTGCCAGCACACTAGCGGGGTCCTACAATGAGCAGTTCTTC.

By frequency in the sample, this clonotype is medium-sized (0.01 to 0.1%). The chain couples TRBV7-8 to TRBJ2-7; D tentatively reads TRBD1 or TRBD2 (5 bases each). V was clipped by 5 bases and J by 3 bases, with 20 bases between them. Germline CDR1 and CDR2: SGHVS and FQNEAQ. This CDR3 is built from 16 residues. The CDR3 DNA reads as TGTGCCAGCAGCCCAAGATCCCCTGGGACGTACTACGAGCAGTACTTC. This translates into CASSPRSPGTYYEQYF.

This clonotype appeared many times. The chain recombines TRBV18 with TRBJ1-6; D possibly corresponds to TRBD1 (6 bases). V was clipped by 4 bases and J by 7 bases, with 14 bases between them. This CDR3 contains 15 residues. CDR1 is KGHSH, CDR2 LQKENI, per germline. The CDR3 is CASSRSGADNSPLHF. The DNA of the CDR3 is TGTGCCAGCTCACGTTCAGGGGCGGACAATTCACCCCTCCACTTT. The whole variable domain, remainder taken from reference TRBV18 and TRBJ1-6, is NAGVMQNPRHLVRRRGQEARLRCSPMKGHSHVYWYRQLPEEGLKFMVYLQKENIIDESGMPKERFSAEFPKEGPSILRIQQVVRGDSAAYFCASSRSGADNSPLHFGNGTRLTVT.

By proportion, this clonotype is medium-sized. The chain carries TRBV19 and TRBJ2-3; no firm D call. Trimming shortened V by 4 bases and J by 1 base, and 6 bases separated the two germline ends. This CDR3 region has 13 residues. Germline assignment: CDR1 LNHDA and CDR2 SQIVND (reference sequence). The CDR3 DNA is TGTGCCAGTAGTAAGGTTCGCACAGATACGCAGTATTTT. It encodes CASSKVRTDTQYF.

This clonotype showed up many times. J is TRBJ2-2 and V is TRBV28; TRBD2 matches at 9 bases. The germline V gene has CDR1 MDHEN and CDR2 SYDVKM. The CDR3 contains 16 residues. Trimming took 4 bases from V and 3 from J; bases not matched to a gene: 6. CDR3 region: CASSSPGLAYTGELFF. The CDR3 bases are TGTGCCAGCAGTTCCCCGGGACTAGCTTACACCGGGGAGCTGTTTTTT.

Remarks on this clonotype: This sequence may be a read error, since a much larger clone differs from it by one base. V is TRBV4-2 and J is TRBJ2-1; D tentatively reads TRBD1 or TRBD2 (5 bases each). Germline V CDR1 and CDR2: LGHNA, YNFKEQ. The CDR3 contains 14 residues. The CDR3 nucleotides are TGTGTCAGCAGCCAAGGGGACGCCAACAATGAGCAGTTCTTC. This encodes CVSSQGDANNEQFF.

This clonotype is labeled as medium-sized. The chain uses TRBV4-2 and TRBJ1-4; possible D gene TRBD1, 5 bases. Trimming stripped 0 bases from V and 3 bases from J, with 14 bases between. The CDR3 spans 17 residues. The germline V gene has CDR1 LGHNA and CDR2 YNFKEQ. The CDR3 bases are TGTGCCAGCAGCCAAGATGCGGTTCGGGGCTCTAATGAAAAACTGTTTTTT. Protein sequence: CASSQDAVRGSNEKLFF.

This clonotype rates as medium-sized. DNA of the CDR3: TGCGCCAGCAGCTTCGACAGGGGAAAAGAGACCCAGTACTTC. It is translated as CASSFDRGKETQYF. The chain uses TRBV5-1 and TRBJ2-5; 8 bases are shared with TRBD1. The CDR3 is 14 residues long. V shed 2 bases and J 3 bases; nucleotides not matched to a gene: 3. Germline V gives CDR1 SGHRS, CDR2 YFSETQ.

This clonotype was counted many times. This chain joins TRBV7-3 and TRBJ2-5, with 9 bases fitting TRBD2. CDR1 is SGHTA, CDR2 FQGTGA, per germline. This CDR3 is built from 15 residues. Trimming at V came to 5 bases and at J to 5 bases, leaving 9 bases not matched to a gene. The CDR3 protein is CASSPVAGVTETQYF. The DNA for the CDR3 is TGTGCCAGCAGCCCAGTAGCGGGAGTAACGGAGACCCAGTACTTC. The full variable domain, in which reference TRBV7-3 and TRBJ2-5 provide the parts outside the CDR3, is GAGVSQTPSNKVTEKGKYVELRCDPISGHTALYWYRQSLGQGPEFLIYFQGTGAADDSGLPNDRFFAVRPEGSVSTLKIQRTERGDSAVYLCASSPVAGVTETQYFGPGTRLLVL.

Relative to its sample, this clonotype is medium-sized. V usage is TRBV30 and J usage is TRBJ2-1; D might be TRBD2 (5 bases). The CDR3 contains 13 residues. V lost 4 bases, J lost 4 bases, and 11 bases lay in between. Germline CDR1 is GTSNPN and CDR2 is SVGIG (reference sequence). CDR3 region: CAWTSGKYNEQFF. Written as DNA, the CDR3 is TGTGCCTGGACGAGCGGAAAATACAATGAGCAGTTCTTC.

This clonotype is judged medium-sized. The chain uses TRBV12-3 or TRBV12-4 and TRBJ2-2; no reliable D call. V lost 6 bases and J lost 5, with 10 bases in between. The CDR3 length is 13 residues. The CDR3 sequence is CASRIPGTGELFF. CDR3 nucleotide sequence: TGTGCCAGCAGGATACCCGGGACCGGGGAGCTGTTTTTT.

This clonotype is medium-sized (0.01 to 0.1%) within its sample. V gene TRBV2 combines with J gene TRBJ1-6, with unresolved D. V gave up 6 bases and J gave up 8 bases, with 20 bases separating them. Germline CDR1 is SNHLY and CDR2 is FYNNEI. The CDR3 totals 16 residues. CDR3 coding DNA: TGTGCCAGCAGGAGAGTGGTCTGGGGTCAGGATTCACCCCTCCACTTT. Translation gives CASRRVVWGQDSPLHF.

This clonotype was counted many times. As DNA, the CDR3 is TGTGCCAGCAGCGTACTAGCGGGAGCAGTCTCGGGAGATACGCAGTATTTT. Translated: CASSVLAGAVSGDTQYF. V and J are TRBV9 and TRBJ2-3, with TRBD2 matching over 10 bases. The V segment lost 1 base and the J segment 5 bases; nucleotides outside the gene matches: 10. Germline V lookup: CDR1 SGDLS, CDR2 YYNGEE. This CDR3 is 17 amino acids long.

This clonotype was counted ten times or more. The V and J genes are TRBV2 and TRBJ2-4, with D perhaps TRBD1 (5 bases). Germline V gene sequence: CDR1 SNHLY, CDR2 FYNNEI. This CDR3 has 15 amino acids. With 2 bases removed from V and 2 bases from J, the gap between germline ends came to 10 bases. CDR3 residues: CASSELGAPKNIQYF. DNA for the CDR3: TGTGCCAGCAGTGAACTTGGGGCCCCCAAAAACATTCAGTACTTC.

This clonotype was found many times. The chain uses TRBV9 and TRBJ1-2; possibly TRBD1 for D (6 bases). V was pared by 2 bases and J by 3 bases, with 11 bases between. From germline, CDR1 is SGDLS and CDR2 YYNGEE. The CDR3 loop spans 14 amino acids. CDR3 DNA: TGTGCCAGCAGCGTGGGACATAAAGACTATGGCTACACCTTC. Translation gives CASSVGHKDYGYTF.

This clonotype is medium-sized (0.01 to 0.1%). The chain is built from TRBV9 and TRBJ2-7; weak D call: TRBD2 (6 bases). V lost 0 bases and J lost 0, with 10 bases in between. This CDR3 has 15 residues. Germline V gives CDR1 SGDLS, CDR2 YYNGEE. The CDR3 here is CASSVGSSASYEQYF. CDR3 DNA sequence: TGTGCCAGCAGCGTAGGTTCTAGCGCCTCCTACGAGCAGTACTTC.

This clonotype was seen only a few times. V and J are TRBV14 and TRBJ2-1; 7 nucleotides match TRBD1. Germline lookup yields CDR1 SGHDN and CDR2 FVKESK. This CDR3 is built from 13 residues. V shed 6 bases, J shed 4 bases, and the junction held 3 bases outside the gene matches. CDR3 sequence reads: CASRAQGYNEQFF. CDR3 bases: TGTGCCAGCAGGGCACAGGGGTACAATGAGCAGTTCTTC.

The chain employs TRBV10-3 and TRBJ2-3, with D hard to call. CDR1 is ENHRY and CDR2 is SYGVKD in the germline V gene. V was cut by 10 bases and J by 1 base, with 12 bases left in between. The CDR3 length is 13 residues. The CDR3 region is CATSGDGTDTQYF. CDR3 bases: TGTGCCACCTCGGGCGATGGCACAGATACGCAGTATTTT.

Sample share makes this clonotype medium-sized. The chain recombines TRBV3-1 with TRBJ2-1; TRBD2 is a possible D gene (6 bases). CDR1 is LGHDT and CDR2 is YNNKEL in the germline V gene (reference sequence). Trimming pared 4 bases from V and 10 bases from J, leaving 20 bases between. The CDR3 spans 15 residues. The CDR3 DNA sequence: TGTGCCAGCAGCCCCTTAAAAGGAGGGGCTAAGGAGCAGTTCTTC. Its translation is CASSPLKGGAKEQFF.

By its share, this clonotype is medium-sized. V gene TRBV2 combines with J gene TRBJ2-1, with D perhaps TRBD1 (5 bases). The CDR3 covers 14 residues. V was clipped by 1 base and J by 8 bases, with 12 bases between them. Germline V gene lookup returns CDR1 SNHLY and CDR2 FYNNEI. This CDR3 is CASSEGGLAYEQFF. The CDR3 DNA sequence: TGTGCCAGCAGTGAAGGGGGCCTTGCGTATGAGCAGTTCTTC.

This clonotype was detected only a few times. V usage is TRBV7-2 and J usage is TRBJ1-5; D is possibly TRBD1 (6 bases). The CDR3 runs to 16 residues. The germline gives CDR1 SGHTA, CDR2 FQGNSA. V dropped 1 base and J dropped 5 bases, with 15 bases sitting between them. Here the CDR3 DNA reads TGTGCCAGCAGCTTAGTTACAGGGACCATGGATCAGCCCCAGCATTTT. Its protein product is CASSLVTGTMDQPQHF. The whole variable domain, filled in from reference TRBV7-2 and TRBJ1-5, reads GAGVSQSPSNKVTEKGKDVELRCDPISGHTALYWYRQSLGQGLEFLIYFQGNSAPDKSGLPSDRFSAERTGGSVSTLTIQRTQQEDSAVYLCASSLVTGTMDQPQHFGDGTRLSIL.

This clonotype rates as medium-sized (0.01 to 0.1%). The rearrangement joins TRBV6-5 to TRBJ2-1; 7 bases match TRBD2. With V trimmed by 7 bases and J by 10 bases, 19 bases remained unmatched. Germline V gene data show CDR1 as MNHEY and CDR2 as SVGAGI. The CDR3 is 16 residues long. The CDR3 sequence: CASNYGAGVSEEEQFF. For the CDR3, the DNA is TGTGCCAGCAACTACGGGGCGGGAGTCTCAGAGGAGGAGCAGTTCTTC.

By frequency in the sample, this clonotype is medium-sized. The V call is TRBV11-2, the J call TRBJ2-7, with a possible D match to TRBD1 (5 bases). CDR3 length: 14 amino acids. V lost 5 bases to trimming and J lost 1 base, with 12 bases between them. Germline V lookup: CDR1 SGHAT, CDR2 FQNNGV. The CDR3 region has the DNA TGTGCCAGCAGCCTGGGGCTACGGTCCTACGAGCAGTACTTC. Protein: CASSLGLRSYEQYF.

This clonotype is labeled as medium-sized. The V call is TRBV5-1, the J call TRBJ2-2; 9 bases are a match to TRBD2. This CDR3 has 16 amino acids. The germline V gene has CDR1 SGHRS and CDR2 YFSETQ. After removal of 4 bases from V and 0 bases from J, the junction contained 4 bases not matched to a gene. CDR3 sequence reads: CASSPGTSSNTGELFF. CDR3 bases: TGCGCCAGCAGCCCCGGGACTAGCTCGAACACCGGGGAGCTGTTTTTT.

Sample share makes this clonotype medium-sized (0.01 to 0.1%). The chain uses TRBV12-3 or TRBV12-4 and TRBJ2-5; either TRBD1 or TRBD2 may supply D (7 bases each). Trimming shortened V by 4 bases and J by 4 bases, and 13 bases separated the two germline ends. The CDR3 runs 14 residues. The CDR3 coding sequence is TGTGCCAGCAGTTCTACAGGGGAGGGAGAGACCCAGTACTTC. Amino acids: CASSSTGEGETQYF.

This clonotype is medium-sized by share. This rearrangement joins TRBV11-3 to TRBJ1-1; D is unresolved. The germline V and J ends were trimmed by 1 base and 4 bases, with 7 bases remaining between them. This CDR3 comprises 13 residues. From germline, CDR1 is SGHNT and CDR2 YENEEA. For the CDR3, the DNA is TGTGCCAGCAGCTTAGTTTCAGGCACTGAAGCTTTCTTT. Translation: CASSLVSGTEAFF.

This clonotype was counted ten times or more. The genes are TRBV7-8 and TRBJ2-4; D ambiguous. There are 15 residues in the CDR3. Trimming stripped 5 bases from V and 0 bases from J, with 11 bases between. Germline V gives CDR1 SGHVS, CDR2 FQNEAQ. CDR3 DNA sequence: TGTGCCAGCAGCCTGAATTTACTAGCCAAAAACATTCAGTACTTC. Translating gives CASSLNLLAKNIQYF.

This clonotype is termed medium-sized. This sequence joins TRBV5-1 and TRBJ1-2; tentative D call: TRBD1 (6 bases). CDR1 is SGHRS and CDR2 is YFSETQ in the germline V gene. Trimming took off 1 base at V and 7 bases at J, with 17 bases between the two ends. This CDR3 region has 15 residues. In DNA, the CDR3 is TGCGCCAGCAGCTTGTTGCCAGGGGACCCAGGTGGCTACACCTTC. Translated, it gives CASSLLPGDPGGYTF.

CDR3 DNA: TGTGCCAGCATCCGAAACAGCGGGTCGAACACCGGGGAGCTGTTTTTT. This gives the protein CASIRNSGSNTGELFF. The rearrangement joins TRBV7-6 to TRBJ2-2; possible D gene TRBD2, 6 bases. The V end was cut by 7 bases, the J end by 0 bases, with 15 bases between. CDR1 is SGHVS, CDR2 FNYEAQ, per germline. The CDR3 is 16 residues long.

Within the sample, this clonotype is medium-sized (0.01 to 0.1%). The gene calls are TRBV28 and TRBJ1-5, with 7 bases fitting TRBD1. Trimming took 6 bases from V and 3 from J; bases not matched to a gene: 2. Germline V gene sequence: CDR1 MDHEN, CDR2 SYDVKM. This CDR3 spans 13 amino acids. The DNA for the CDR3 is TGTGCCAGCAGGGGACAGCACAATCAGCCCCAGCATTTT. Encoded protein: CASRGQHNQPQHF.